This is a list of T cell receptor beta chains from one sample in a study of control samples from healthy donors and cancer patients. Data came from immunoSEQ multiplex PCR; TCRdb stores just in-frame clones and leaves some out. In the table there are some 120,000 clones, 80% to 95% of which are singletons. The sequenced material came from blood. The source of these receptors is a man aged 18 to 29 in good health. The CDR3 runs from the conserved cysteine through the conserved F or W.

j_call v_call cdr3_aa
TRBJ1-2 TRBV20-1 CSASRQSGGYTF
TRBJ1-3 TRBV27 CASSLWPIDSGNTIYF
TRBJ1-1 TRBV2 CASSSQGGLTEAFF
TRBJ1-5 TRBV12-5 CASGLRQGAEQPQHF
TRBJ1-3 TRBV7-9 CASSPPWDFSGNTIYF
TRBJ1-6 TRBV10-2 CASTPTTDFSYNSPLHF
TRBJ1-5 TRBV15 CATSRGLTGNQPQHF
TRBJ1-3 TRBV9 CASSPPMGGNTIYF
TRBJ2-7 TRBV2 CASKLDRGGEQYF
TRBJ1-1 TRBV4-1 CASSQPNTEAFF
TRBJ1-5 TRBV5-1 CASSRGIDQPQHF
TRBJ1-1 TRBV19 CASSPGLMNTEAFF
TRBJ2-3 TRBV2 CASKLEASTDTQYF
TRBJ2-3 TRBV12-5 CASGPPFSTDTQYF
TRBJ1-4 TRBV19 CASSPRDRTNEKLFF
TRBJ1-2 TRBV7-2 CASSRDRGYGYTF
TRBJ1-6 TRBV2 CASSSSRDRGKAPLHF
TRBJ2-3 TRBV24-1 CATSHQGALADTQYF
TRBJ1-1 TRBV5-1 CASSLAQGTEAFF
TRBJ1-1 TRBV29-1 CSVVGPAAFF
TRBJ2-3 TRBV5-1 CASSMGLAGDTDTQYF
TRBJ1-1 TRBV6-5 CASNRNTEAFF
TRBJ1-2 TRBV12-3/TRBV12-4 CASSTGEGYTF
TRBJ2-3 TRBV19 CASRRTRVSTDTQYF
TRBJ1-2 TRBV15 CATSRLTGSYYGYTF
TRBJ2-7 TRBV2 CASRTEGEQYF
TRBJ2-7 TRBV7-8 CASSLVGAGGVSHEQYF
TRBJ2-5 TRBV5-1 CASSLWDTQGKTQYF
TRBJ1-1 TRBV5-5 CASSSRQGANTEAFF
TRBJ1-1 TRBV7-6 CASSAYDRTEAFF
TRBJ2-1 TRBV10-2 CASSGGGRGEQFF
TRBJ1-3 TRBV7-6 CASSFSRGRGSSGNTIYF
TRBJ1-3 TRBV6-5 CASSYSNQGSGNTIYF
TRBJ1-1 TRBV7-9 CASSSRGQGNTEAFF
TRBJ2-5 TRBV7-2 CASSPSGGLGTQYF
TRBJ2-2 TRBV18 CASSPTGQGANTGELFF
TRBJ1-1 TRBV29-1 CSVLNTEAFF
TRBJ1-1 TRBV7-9 CASSPPTGNTEAFF
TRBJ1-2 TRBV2 CASSEAAGHGELNGYTF
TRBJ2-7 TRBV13 CASSLGWGDTYEQYF
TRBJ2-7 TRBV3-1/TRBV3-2 CASSQEGPEQYF
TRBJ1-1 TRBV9 CASSPTLIGTMNTEAFF
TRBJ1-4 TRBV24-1 CATSDLNGKLFF
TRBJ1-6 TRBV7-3 CASSRLQNSPLHF
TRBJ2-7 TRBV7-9 CASSRQGYEQYF
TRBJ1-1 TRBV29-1 CSGGGQGDTEAFF
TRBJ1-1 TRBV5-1 CASSEGTGQNTEAFF
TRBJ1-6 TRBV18 CASSPTEKSSYNSPLHF
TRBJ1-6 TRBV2 CASSPQGAGNNSPLHF
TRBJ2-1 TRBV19 CASRHRDTGDNEQFF
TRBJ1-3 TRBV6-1 CASSDFGKLSGNTIYF
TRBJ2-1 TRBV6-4 CASSSASGVGNNEQFF
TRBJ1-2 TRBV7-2 CASSPITSVYGYTF
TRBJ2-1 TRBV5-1 CASKPGTGNNEQFF
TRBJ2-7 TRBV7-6 CASSKGIGASYEQYF
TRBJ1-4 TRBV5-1 CASSLPDGATNEKLFF
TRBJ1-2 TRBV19 CASSATGGIVGGYTF
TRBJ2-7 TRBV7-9 CASSLSREQYF